This TCR beta chain was identified in a study of T cell responses to AZD1222 COVID-19 vaccine (dated by TCRdb to the early 2020s). Broadly, across the study: Because spike-specific TCR depth and breadth did not differ between the two schedules, AZD1222 recipients who got a second dose at roughly 4 weeks were pooled with those who got a second dose at roughly 12 weeks. A total of around 240 trial participants underwent TCR sequencing, of whom some 200 had received two doses of AZD1222 and approximately 25 had received two doses of the MenACWY control vaccine. Trial participants were enrolled by age into subgroups of 18-55, 56-69 and 70-plus years, and roughly 150, 30 and 60 TCR-sequenced participants, respectively, were included in these subgroups.

The study at large found these results: Most participants were white British and females outnumbered males, and the authors suggested that clonal diversity may have been underestimated. After two AZD1222 doses, both the breadth and the depth of spike-specific TCRs were significantly higher than at day 0 and than in MenACWY recipients. Vaccine-associated CD4 TCRs spanned the whole spike protein, with dominant responses in regions 160-218 and 743-854. Because no samples from the day 14 peak response were available, repertoires could be characterized only after the peak T cell response. Reportedly, almost half of the unique spike-specific TCRs recognized epitopes lying outside the regions that are mutated in the B.1.351 and B.1.1.7 variants. The 56-69-year group was small, and its depth increase did not reach significance, likely because of low power. Conclusions about previously exposed vaccinees are limited because only five to seven AZD1222 recipients were SARS-CoV-2 seropositive at baseline.

Comments on this clone: The target of this receptor is not known. Per-base quality was not reported, and no clone a single base away is much larger than it.

The label giving this sample's time point can be read as: baseline before first vaccination. The vaccinee samples were drawn from two UK trials, COV001 and COV002, one of which was a single-blind randomized controlled phase 2/3 trial testing AZD1222 (ChAdOx1 nCoV-19) in healthy adults. For TCRbeta chain sequencing, PBMC samples were collected from trial participants at day 0 and at day 28 after the second dose. The CDR3 runs 13 residues from the cysteine to the phenylalanine. Just the 39-base CDR3 DNA is kept, in frame starting at base 1. From a lookup of the germline V gene, CDR1 and CDR2 are KGHSH and LQKENI. V gives up 2 bases and J gives up 5 bases, and the segment between their germline ends measures 6 bases. The CDR3 regions of human TCRbeta chains were subjected to immunosequencing. The study's own analysis went as follows. TCRs in the repertoires were matched against a reference library of SARS-CoV-2-specific TCRs that had been generated with the MIRA antigen-specificity platform. Breadth was defined as the fraction of unique TCRs that were SARS-CoV-2-associated. Depth was defined as the fraction of total T cells that were SARS-CoV-2-associated. Using the MIRA data, each spike-specific TCR was mapped to the spike region that the TCR reacts to and placed in a CD4 or CD8 class. Log10-transformed breadth and depth values were compared by one-way ANOVA with Sidak's multiple comparisons tests. TCRdb carries this immuneACCESS record with in-frame sequences only. Its versions omit some clonotypes, under half of them owing to an unresolved V gene in the studies checked, with the rest unexplained. The V and J calls and clone size were taken over from that table, and D and trimming were inferred from the DNA. Present in this sample are roughly 120,000 clones, around 89% of which were seen just once. In total, the top ten clones hold 4.2% of the sample.

This chain joins TRBV18 to TRBJ1-4, with the D gene call left open. This sequence originates from an adult in good health. Here the sequenced sample was peripheral blood, taken on day 0 of AZD1222 vaccination. The CDR3 is CASSPGLNEKLFF. The nucleotide sequence is TGTGCCAGCTCACCAGGGCTCAATGAAAAACTGTTTTTT.